This record concerns one TCR beta chain sequence. Just one base apart from a much larger clone, this may be a read error. Authors of the study amplified TCR beta CDR3 regions from RNA transcripts. With the HTBI primer set, the TCR CDR3 went through a first round of RT-PCR. TCRdb re-derived calls from the multiplex PCR reads in MiXCR, one entry per CDR3 protein. There are 250,000 to 300,000 distinct CDR3 sequences in the sample; roughly 19% occur only once, and about 35% lies in the top ten. Every diagnosis used clinical symptoms, serum thyroxine and TRAb, thyroid ultrasound and orbital computed tomography. This entry belongs to a study of T cells in Graves' hyperthyroidism and ophthalmopathy. The CDR3 length is 17 residues. Germline V gene lookup returns CDR1 LGHDT and CDR2 YNNKEL (reference sequence). Germline trimming cut 1 base from V and 4 bases from J; bases unmatched to any gene: 8.

This TCR derives from a man aged 50 to 60 with Graves' ophthalmopathy. The rearrangement links TRBV3-1 to TRBJ2-5; TRBD2 agrees at 11 bases. The source material was blood. The CDR3 reads CASSQGRLAGGLETQYF. For the CDR3, the DNA is TGTGCCAGCAGCCAAGGACGGCTAGCGGGAGGATTAGAGACCCAGTACTTC.